This T cell receptor (beta chain) was retrieved from a study of T cell responses to AZD1222 COVID-19 vaccine (dated by TCRdb to the early 2020s). Concerning the study at large: AZD1222 recipients with second doses at about 4 weeks or about 12 weeks were pooled, because spike-specific TCR depth and breadth did not differ between schedules. A total of 230 to 250 trial participants underwent TCR sequencing, of whom nearly 210 had received two doses of AZD1222 and some 26 had received two doses of the MenACWY control vaccine. Trial participants were enrolled into age subgroups of 18-55, 56-69 and 70-plus years, which contained around 150, 28 and 57 TCR-sequenced participants, respectively. The full study reports these points: In the small 56-69-year group, the increase in depth fell short of significance, most likely because of low power. Because no samples from the day 14 peak response were available, repertoires could be characterized only after the peak T cell response. Conclusions about previously exposed vaccinees are limited, since just 6 or 7 AZD1222 recipients were seropositive for SARS-CoV-2 at baseline. Epitopes outside the regions mutated in the B.1.351 and B.1.1.7 variants were reportedly recognized by nearly half of the unique spike-specific TCRs. Most participants were white British and females outnumbered males, and the authors suggested that clonal diversity may have been underestimated. Spike-specific TCR breadth and depth rose significantly after two AZD1222 doses compared with day 0 and with MenACWY recipients. CD4 TCRs associated with the vaccine covered the entire spike protein, and the dominant responses were in regions 160-218 and 743-854.

The CDR3 goes from the cysteine to the phenylalanine over 15 residues. The CDR3 DNA has 45 bases and is translated from base 1. Looking up the germline V gene (reference sequence) yields CDR1 LNHDA and CDR2 SQIVND. V loses 3 bases at its end and J loses 0 bases; junction bases beyond the gene matches: 1. The CDR3 regions of human TCRbeta chains were subjected to immunosequencing. Turning to the authors' computational methods: Repertoire TCRs were checked for matches against a reference library of SARS-CoV-2-specific TCRs that had been generated using the MIRA antigen-specificity platform. Breadth was defined as the fraction of unique TCRs that were SARS-CoV-2-associated. Depth was defined as the fraction of total T cells that were SARS-CoV-2-associated. Using the MIRA data, each spike-specific TCR was mapped to the spike region that the TCR reacts to and placed in a CD4 or CD8 class. Log10-transformed breadth and depth values were compared by one-way ANOVA with Sidak's multiple comparisons tests. What TCRdb holds here is the immuneACCESS table cut down to in-frame rearrangements. Part of the clones is not present; checked against another copy, under half of the missing clones reflect an unresolved V gene, and the others are unexplained. That table gives V, J and clone size, and the DNA gave D and trimming. This sample lists about 97,000 clones; 88% were detected once. The top ten clonotypes cover about 2.5% of the sample.

The sample's time point label, decoded: baseline before first vaccination. Vaccinee samples came from UK trials COV001 and COV002, including a single-blind randomized controlled phase 2/3 trial of AZD1222 (ChAdOx1 nCoV-19) in healthy adults. Trial participant PBMC samples were collected at day 0 and day 28 after the second dose for TCRbeta chain sequencing. Note on this clone: The target of this receptor is not known. Base qualities are not recorded, but no much larger clone differs from it by a single base.

This clonotype was sampled from an adult in good health. The sequencing used peripheral blood, collected on day 0 of AZD1222 vaccination. The V and J genes are TRBV19 and TRBJ1-5; a stretch of 8 junction bases matches TRBD1. The nucleotide sequence reads TGTGCCAGTAGTATGGACAGGGATAGCAATCAGCCCCAGCATTTT. It is translated as CASSMDRDSNQPQHF.